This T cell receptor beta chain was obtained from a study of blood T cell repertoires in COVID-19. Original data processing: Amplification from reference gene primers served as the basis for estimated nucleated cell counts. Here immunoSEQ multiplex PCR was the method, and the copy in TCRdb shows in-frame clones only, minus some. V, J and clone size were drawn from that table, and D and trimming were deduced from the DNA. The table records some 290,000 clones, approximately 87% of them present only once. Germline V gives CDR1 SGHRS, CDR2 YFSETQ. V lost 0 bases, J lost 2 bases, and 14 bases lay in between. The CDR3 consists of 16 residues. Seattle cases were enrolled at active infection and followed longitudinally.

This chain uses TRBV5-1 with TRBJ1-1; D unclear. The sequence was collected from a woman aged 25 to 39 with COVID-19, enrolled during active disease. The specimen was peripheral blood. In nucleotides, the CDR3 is TGCGCCAGCAGCTTGGCCGGGATGGGCGCAAACACTGAAGCTTTCTTT. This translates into CASSLAGMGANTEAFF.